These T cell receptor beta chains were read from a single sample in a study of cytomegalovirus exposure and HLA in healthy donors. Profiling relied on immunoSEQ multiplex PCR, and the TCRdb table lists in-frame clones only, not all of them. Of around 150,000 clones in the sample, around 73% are singletons; the top ten hold 1.4%. The sample comprised PBMCs. The receptor source for this set is a male donor in good health and CMV-seronegative. Both conserved end residues are part of each CDR3. D genes are given only for firm matches. Clone size is not always given. Where it is, it says once, few, many or a class for expanded clones.

D gene | clone size | J gene | V gene | CDR3 protein | CDR3 DNA
TRBD2 | few | TRBJ2-2 | TRBV9 | CASSQTSGGTGELFF | TGTGCCAGCAGCCAAACTAGCGGGGGAACCGGGGAGCTGTTTTTT
- | - | TRBJ1-4 | TRBV7-2 | CASSLIGNGEKLFF | TGTGCCAGCAGCTTAATCGGTAACGGTGAAAAACTGTTTTTT
- | - | TRBJ1-2 | TRBV20-1 | CSAFTGIGYTF | TGCAGTGCTTTCACAGGGATCGGCTACACCTTC
- | once | TRBJ2-7 | TRBV7-2 | CASSLGQAEQYF | TGTGCCAGCAGCTTAGGACAGGCCGAGCAGTACTTC
TRBD1 | - | TRBJ1-4 | TRBV6-1 | CASSEGQGKLGFEKLFF | TGTGCCAGCAGCGAAGGACAGGGAAAACTGGGATTCGAAAAACTGTTTTTT
- | - | TRBJ2-7 | TRBV5-6 | CASSRWTTYEQYF | TGTGCCAGCAGCCGGTGGACTACCTACGAGCAGTACTTC
- | - | TRBJ1-1 | TRBV7-3 | CASSVQGQTEAFF | TGTGCCAGCAGTGTACAGGGTCAAACTGAAGCTTTCTTT
TRBD1 | - | TRBJ2-3 | TRBV28 | CASSSQQGIVADTQYF | TGTGCCAGCAGTTCCCAACAGGGGATTGTGGCAGATACGCAGTATTTT
- | - | TRBJ2-1 | TRBV11-3 | CASSPTTGNEQFF | TGTGCCAGCAGCCCTACGACTGGAAATGAGCAGTTCTTC
TRBD1 | few | TRBJ1-1 | TRBV6-1 | CASSYWTGRQAFF | TGTGCCAGCAGTTATTGGACAGGGCGGCAAGCTTTCTTT
TRBD2 | - | TRBJ2-1 | TRBV28 | CASSSGTSGSWYNEQFF | TGTGCCAGCAGTTCCGGGACTAGCGGGAGTTGGTACAATGAGCAGTTCTTC
- | - | TRBJ1-5 | TRBV28 | CASSLAEGGQPQHF | TGTGCCAGCAGTTTAGCCGAGGGTGGTCAGCCCCAGCATTTT
- | few | TRBJ2-1 | TRBV6-4 | CASSADSHNEQFF | TGTGCCAGCAGTGCTGACAGCCACAATGAGCAGTTCTTC
- | - | TRBJ2-7 | TRBV6-5 | CASSYPTGIRGEQYF | TGTGCCAGCAGTTACCCCACAGGGATTAGGGGCGAGCAGTACTTC
- | - | TRBJ2-7 | TRBV28 | CASRTNSYEQYF | TGTGCCAGCCGAACAAACTCCTACGAGCAGTACTTC
- | - | TRBJ1-3 | TRBV7-9 | CASSATAPGYTIYF | TGTGCCAGCAGCGCGACAGCGCCGGGTTACACCATATATTTT
- | - | TRBJ1-3 | TRBV21-1 | CASSRRRGESGNTIYF | TGTGCCAGCAGCCGCAGGCGGGGGGAGTCTGGAAACACCATATATTTT
- | - | TRBJ2-1 | TRBV6-6 | CARLSTPYSYNEQFF | TGTGCCAGGCTCTCGACTCCATACTCCTACAATGAGCAGTTCTTC
TRBD2 | - | TRBJ2-3 | TRBV7-2 | CASSLGLAGGQDTQYF | TGTGCCAGCAGCTTAGGGCTAGCGGGGGGTCAAGATACGCAGTATTTT
- | - | TRBJ1-2 | TRBV30 | CAWSPRSFNYGYTF | TGTGCCTGGAGTCCACGGAGTTTTAACTATGGCTACACCTTC
- | - | TRBJ1-2 | TRBV4-3 | CASSQDQGWGYTF | TGCGCCAGCAGCCAAGATCAGGGGTGGGGCTACACCTTC
- | - | TRBJ1-2 | TRBV4-1 | CASSQDSGRNGYTF | TGCGCCAGCAGCCAAGATTCGGGTAGGAATGGCTACACCTTC
TRBD2 | - | TRBJ2-3 | TRBV10-1 | CASSESWRGAYTDTQYF | TGCGCCAGCAGTGAGTCTTGGCGGGGGGCTTACACAGATACGCAGTATTTT
- | - | TRBJ2-7 | TRBV7-2 | CASSSLSQGSEQYF | TGTGCCAGCAGCTCGCTTTCTCAGGGGAGCGAGCAGTACTTC
TRBD1 | - | TRBJ1-1 | TRBV2 | CASSQRQGWNTEAFF | TGTGCCAGCAGCCAGAGACAGGGGTGGAACACTGAAGCTTTCTTT
TRBD1 | - | TRBJ1-1 | TRBV5-1 | CASSLGTGGSTEAFF | TGCGCCAGCAGCTTGGGGACAGGGGGGAGCACTGAAGCTTTCTTT
TRBD1 | - | TRBJ1-5 | TRBV28 | CASTVGQHENQPQHF | TGTGCCAGCACCGTGGGACAGCATGAAAATCAGCCCCAGCATTTT
- | - | TRBJ2-7 | TRBV6-1 | CASSSGTAQVEQYF | TGTGCCAGCAGCTCCGGGACTGCCCAAGTAGAGCAGTACTTC
TRBD1 | once | TRBJ2-3 | TRBV12-5 | CASGPGTGRDTQYF | TGTGCTAGTGGCCCCGGGACAGGGAGAGATACGCAGTATTTT
- | - | TRBJ2-7 | TRBV28 | CASTLRGLSYEQYF | TGTGCCAGCACCCTACGGGGTCTTTCCTACGAGCAGTACTTC